This T cell receptor (beta chain) is from a study of T cells after yellow fever vaccination (dated by TCRdb to between 2019 and 2020). In the study overall: The SMART-Seq v4 Ultra Low Input RNA kit was used to prepare libraries from fractions with low cell numbers. To track T-cell clones before and after primary and booster YFV17D yellow fever vaccination, bulk TCR alpha and beta repertoires were sequenced longitudinally. Two healthy male donors, one aged 18 to 30 and one aged 30 to 40 years, were included in the cohort. Blood samples were taken at several timepoints before and after primary and secondary immunization, and bulk PBMC replicates and cell subsets were isolated.

This clonotype came up a few times. Its antigen has not been determined. Base qualities are not recorded, but no much larger clone differs from it by a single base. This specimen's treatment or condition label, per the study, means: live attenuated yellow fever vaccine strain. Two biological replicates of bulk PBMCs were collected at each blood-draw timepoint. PBMCs were isolated from peripheral blood using a standard Ficoll-Paque protocol. TriZol was used to extract RNA from bulk PBMCs, CD4 and CD8 fractions, and dextramer-positive and dextramer-negative fractions. From the germline V gene, CDR1 is SGHRS and CDR2 is YFSETQ. V drops 1 base and J drops 7 bases, leaving 9 bases in between. There are 13 amino acids in the CDR3, from cysteine to phenylalanine inclusive. Only the CDR3 part of the read is kept: 39 bases, read in frame from the first base. Overall study results and their limits: Because the study included only two donors, the extent to which the findings can be generalized is limited. Because abundant contaminating clonotypes from the bulk population could be contained in FACS-sorted repertoires, computational filtering was required. A small share of clonotypes occurred in both CD4 and CD8 compartments, likely arising from convergent recombination. Most clones expanded after primary vaccination were re-detected after the booster (almost 97% of CD4 and about 88% of CD8), suggesting broad memory maintenance. The secondary T-cell response was found to be weaker but faster than the primary response, with a peak reached on day 5 rather than on day 15.

TCR cDNA was synthesized by 5'RACE template switching, through which a universal primer site and unique molecular identifiers were introduced. Priming of cDNA synthesis was performed from both the TCR alpha and TCR beta constant segments. Libraries were amplified in two PCR steps, with sample barcodes and sequencing adapters added in the second step. Sequencing of the libraries was done on either Illumina HiSeq 2500 (2x100 bp) or NovaSeq (2x150 bp). Per the source publication's procedure: MIGEC handled demultiplexing of reads and collapsing into UMI consensus sequences, while MiXCR performed V(D)J alignment. Using edgeR on replicate PBMC samples, clonotypes were called vaccine-responding if FDR was below 0.01 and the log2 fold change was above 5 up to day 15. CD4 or CD8 identity was assigned to each bulk clonotype according to whether the clonotype was present at higher abundance in the sequenced CD4 repertoire or the sequenced CD8 repertoire. TCRdb applied fastp at Q25 and MiXCR to the public reads, then kept only in-frame beta chains. Every entry covers one CDR3 protein and lists the most common genes and DNA from its rows. These V and J calls are TCRdb output, not the study's own analysis. The sample profile shows a few hundred thousand distinct CDR3 sequences; about a fifth of them were found once. The ten largest clones represent roughly an eighth of the sample.

This specimen consisted of PBMCs, obtained 15 days after the yellow fever booster vaccination. The chain is assembled from TRBV5-1 and TRBJ2-1, with an unclear D gene assignment. The source is a man aged 30 to 45 who received the YFV17D yellow fever vaccine. In nucleotide form, the sequence is TGCGCCAGCAGCTTGTCGTTTCAGAATGAGCAGTTCTTC. Translation gives CASSLSFQNEQFF.